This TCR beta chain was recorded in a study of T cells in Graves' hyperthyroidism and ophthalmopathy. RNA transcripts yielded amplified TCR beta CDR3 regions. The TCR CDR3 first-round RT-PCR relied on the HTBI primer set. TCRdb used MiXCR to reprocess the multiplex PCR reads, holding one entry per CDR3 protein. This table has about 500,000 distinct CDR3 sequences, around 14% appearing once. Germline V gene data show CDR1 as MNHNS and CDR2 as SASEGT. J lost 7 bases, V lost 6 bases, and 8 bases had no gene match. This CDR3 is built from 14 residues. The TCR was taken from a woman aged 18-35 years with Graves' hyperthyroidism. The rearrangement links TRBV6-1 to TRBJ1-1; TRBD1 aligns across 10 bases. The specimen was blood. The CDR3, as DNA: TGTGCCAGCAGCAGGACAGGGGGTGCGGGTGAAGCTTTCTTT. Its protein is CASSRTGGAGEAFF.